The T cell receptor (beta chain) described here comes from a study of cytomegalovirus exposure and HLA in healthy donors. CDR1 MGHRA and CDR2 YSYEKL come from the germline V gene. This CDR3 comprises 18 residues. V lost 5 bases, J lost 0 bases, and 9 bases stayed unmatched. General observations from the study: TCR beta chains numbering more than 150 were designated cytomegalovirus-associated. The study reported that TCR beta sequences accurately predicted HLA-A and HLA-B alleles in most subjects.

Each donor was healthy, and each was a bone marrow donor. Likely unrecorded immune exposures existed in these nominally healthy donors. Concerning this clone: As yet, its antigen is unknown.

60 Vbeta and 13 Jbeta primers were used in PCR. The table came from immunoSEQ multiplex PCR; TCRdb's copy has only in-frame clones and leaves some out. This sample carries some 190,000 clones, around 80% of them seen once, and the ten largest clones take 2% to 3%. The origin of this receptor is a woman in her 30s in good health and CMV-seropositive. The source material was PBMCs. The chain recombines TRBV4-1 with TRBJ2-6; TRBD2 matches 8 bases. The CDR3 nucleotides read TGCGCCAGCAGCGGGAGCGGGGGCCCGAGCTCTGGGGCCAACGTCCTGACTTTC. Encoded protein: CASSGSGGPSSGANVLTF.